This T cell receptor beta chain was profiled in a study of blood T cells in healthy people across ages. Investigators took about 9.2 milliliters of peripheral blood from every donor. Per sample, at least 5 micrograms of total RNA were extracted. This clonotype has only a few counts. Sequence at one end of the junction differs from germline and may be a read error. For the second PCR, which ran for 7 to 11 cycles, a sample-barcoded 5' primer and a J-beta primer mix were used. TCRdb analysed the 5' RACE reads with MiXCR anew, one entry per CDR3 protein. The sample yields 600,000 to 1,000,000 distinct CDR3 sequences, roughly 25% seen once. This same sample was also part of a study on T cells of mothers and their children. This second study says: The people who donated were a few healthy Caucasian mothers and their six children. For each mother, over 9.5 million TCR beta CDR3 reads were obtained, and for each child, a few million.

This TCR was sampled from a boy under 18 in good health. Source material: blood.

This CDR3 is CASGMDSTYEQHF. The CDR3, as DNA: TGCGCCTCCGGGATGGACTCTACCTACGAGCAGCACTTC. The rearrangement uses TRBV5-1 and TRBJ2-5; tentatively, D is TRBD2 (5 bases). The CDR3 contains 13 residues. The germline V gene encodes CDR1 SGHRS and CDR2 YFSETQ.